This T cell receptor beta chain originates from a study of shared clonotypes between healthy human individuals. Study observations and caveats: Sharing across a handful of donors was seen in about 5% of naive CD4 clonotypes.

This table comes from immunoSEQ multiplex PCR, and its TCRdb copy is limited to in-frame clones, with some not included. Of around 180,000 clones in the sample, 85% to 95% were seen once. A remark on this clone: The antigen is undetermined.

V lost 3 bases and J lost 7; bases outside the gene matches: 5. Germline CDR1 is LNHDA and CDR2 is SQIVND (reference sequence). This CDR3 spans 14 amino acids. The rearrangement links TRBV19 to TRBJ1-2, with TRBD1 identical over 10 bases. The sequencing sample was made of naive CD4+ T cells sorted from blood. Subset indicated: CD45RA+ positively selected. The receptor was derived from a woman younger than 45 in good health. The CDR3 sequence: CASSIRDRGSGYTF. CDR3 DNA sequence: TGTGCCAGTAGTATCCGGGACAGGGGCTCTGGCTACACCTTC.